The sequence of this T cell receptor (beta chain) was determined in a study of cytotoxic CD8 clonotypes in ibrutinib-treated CLL. The wider study: Mean per-sample yields comprised 255,043 productive templates and fewer than 95,000 productive rearrangements. Findings of the study overall: There were differences in sampling times between sustained-remission and progressing patients. Clonality (at baseline) was higher than in age-matched healthy donors and tracked circulating CD8+ T-cell counts.

Measured with immunoSEQ multiplex PCR; TCRdb has only the in-frame clones, and not every one. This table holds over 100,000 clones, 70% to 90% found once. On this clone: Its antigen is as yet unknown.

Trimming took 4 bases from V and 4 from J; bases not matched to a gene: 5. From germline, CDR1 is MDHEN and CDR2 SYDVKM. The CDR3 runs 15 residues. The rearrangement links TRBV28 to TRBJ2-7; TRBD2 aligns across 12 bases. The TCR originated in a human donor with chronic lymphocytic leukemia. The specimen comprised PBMCs, sampled after 24 months of ibrutinib treatment. The CDR3 loop reads CASSSTSGRGYEQYF. The CDR3 DNA reads as TGTGCCAGCAGTTCGACTAGCGGGAGAGGGTACGAGCAGTACTTC.